What follows describes a single TCR beta chain. What it binds is unknown. This entry comes from a study of T cell responses to AZD1222 COVID-19 vaccine. The overall study: Pooling of second doses given at about 4 or about 12 weeks was done.

General observations from the study: Nearly half of spike-specific TCRs reportedly target variant regions that are unmutated in the B.1.351 and B.1.1.7 variants.

The assay was immunoSEQ multiplex PCR, and TCRdb's table has in-frame clones only and misses some. The table lists roughly 120,000 clones, approximately 85% of them singletons. Germline V CDR1 and CDR2: GTSNPN, SVGIG (reference sequence). J was trimmed by 8 bases and V by 5 bases; bases with no gene match: 11. The CDR3 covers 13 residues. This sequence originates from an adult in good health. Sequenced here: peripheral blood, sampled on day 0 of AZD1222 vaccination. The V and J genes are TRBV30 and TRBJ1-2; 7 positions agree with TRBD1. CDR3 DNA sequence: TGTGCCTGGTCGAGACAGGGCGTGAGGGGCTACACCTTC. It encodes CAWSRQGVRGYTF.